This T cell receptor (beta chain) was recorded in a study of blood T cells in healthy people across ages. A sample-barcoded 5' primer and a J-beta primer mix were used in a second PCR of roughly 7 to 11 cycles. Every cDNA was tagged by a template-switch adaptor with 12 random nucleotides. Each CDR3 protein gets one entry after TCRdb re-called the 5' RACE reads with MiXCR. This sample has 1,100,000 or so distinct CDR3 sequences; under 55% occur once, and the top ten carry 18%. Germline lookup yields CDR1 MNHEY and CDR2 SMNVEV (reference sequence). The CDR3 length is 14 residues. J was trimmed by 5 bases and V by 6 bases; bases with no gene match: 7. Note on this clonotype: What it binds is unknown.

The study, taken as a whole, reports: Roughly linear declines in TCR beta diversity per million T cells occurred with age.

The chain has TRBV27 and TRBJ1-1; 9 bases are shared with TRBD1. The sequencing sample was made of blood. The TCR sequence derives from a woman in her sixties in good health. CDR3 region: CASRVQGALTEAFF. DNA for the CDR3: TGTGCCAGCAGGGTACAGGGGGCTTTAACTGAAGCTTTCTTT.